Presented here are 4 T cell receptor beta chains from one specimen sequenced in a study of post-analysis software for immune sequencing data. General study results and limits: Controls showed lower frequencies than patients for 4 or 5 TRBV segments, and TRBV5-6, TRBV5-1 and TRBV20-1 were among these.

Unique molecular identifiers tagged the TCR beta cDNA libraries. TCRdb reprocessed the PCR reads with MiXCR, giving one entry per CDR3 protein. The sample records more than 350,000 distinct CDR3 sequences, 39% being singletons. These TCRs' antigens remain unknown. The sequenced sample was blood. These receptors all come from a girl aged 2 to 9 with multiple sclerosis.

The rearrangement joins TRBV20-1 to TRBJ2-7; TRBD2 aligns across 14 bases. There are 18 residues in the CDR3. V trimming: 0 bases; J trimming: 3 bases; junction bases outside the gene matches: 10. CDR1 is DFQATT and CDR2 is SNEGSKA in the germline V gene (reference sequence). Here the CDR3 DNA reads TGCAGTGCTAGAGACCCCGGGACTAGCGGGAGAAATGACTACGAGCAGTACTTC. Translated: CSARDPGTSGRNDYEQYF.

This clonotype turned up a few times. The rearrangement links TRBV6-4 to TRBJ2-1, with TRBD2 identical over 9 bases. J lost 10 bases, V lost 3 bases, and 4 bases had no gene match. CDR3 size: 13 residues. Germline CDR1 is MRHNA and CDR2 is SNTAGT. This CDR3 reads CASSEREGFEQFF. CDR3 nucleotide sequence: TGTGCCAGCAGTGAGCGGGAGGGATTCGAGCAGTTCTTC.

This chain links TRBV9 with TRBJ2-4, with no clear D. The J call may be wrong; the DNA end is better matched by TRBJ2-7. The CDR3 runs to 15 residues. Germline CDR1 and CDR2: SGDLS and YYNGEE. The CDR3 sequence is CASSVEGTAYDEQYF. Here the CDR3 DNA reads TGTGCCAGCAGCGTAGAGGGAACCGCATATGACGAGCAGTACTTC.

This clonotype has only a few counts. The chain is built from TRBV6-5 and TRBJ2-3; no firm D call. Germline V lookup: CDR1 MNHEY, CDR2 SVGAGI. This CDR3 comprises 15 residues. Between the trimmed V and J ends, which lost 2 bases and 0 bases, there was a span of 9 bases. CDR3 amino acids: CASSYQGDSTDTQYF. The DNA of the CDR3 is TGTGCCAGCAGTTACCAAGGAGATAGCACAGATACGCAGTATTTT.